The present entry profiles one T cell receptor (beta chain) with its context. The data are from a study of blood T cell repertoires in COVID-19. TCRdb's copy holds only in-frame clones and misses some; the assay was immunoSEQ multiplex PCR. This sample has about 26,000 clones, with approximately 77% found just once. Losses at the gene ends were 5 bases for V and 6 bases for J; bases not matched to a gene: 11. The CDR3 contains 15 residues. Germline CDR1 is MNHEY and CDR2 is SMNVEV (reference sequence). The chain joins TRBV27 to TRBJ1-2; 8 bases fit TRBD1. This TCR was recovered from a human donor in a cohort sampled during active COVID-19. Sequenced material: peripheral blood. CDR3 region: CASSTTDRVEDGYTF. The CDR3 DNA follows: TGTGCCAGCAGTACCACGGACAGGGTGGAGGATGGCTACACCTTC.